This is a list of T cell receptor beta chains from one sample in a study of shared clonotypes between healthy human individuals. Clones were read by immunoSEQ multiplex PCR, and TCRdb kept only the in-frame ones, dropping some. The repertoire holds roughly 2.5 million clones, with around nine tenths as singletons. The sequenced sample consisted of naive CD4+ T cells sorted from blood. These receptors originate from a young man in good health. CDR3s include the opening cysteine and the closing phenylalanine or tryptophan. Each record gives: clone size, J gene, D gene, V gene, CDR3 length, CDR3 DNA, CDR3 protein. The D gene is left open where the match is weak. The size entry is marked missing in some rows and otherwise reads once, few, many or a size class.

abundance: NA; j_gene: TRBJ1-2; d_gene: TRBD1; v_gene: TRBV6-5; len: 14; CDR3nt: TGTGCCAGCACCCAGGGACAGGGGGCGGTTGGCTACACCTTC; CDR3aa: CASTQGQGAVGYTF
abundance: NA; j_gene: TRBJ1-5; d_gene: NA; v_gene: TRBV15; len: 14; CDR3nt: TGTGCCACCAGCGGAATGACAGGAGATCAGCCCCAGCATTTT; CDR3aa: CATSGMTGDQPQHF
abundance: NA; j_gene: TRBJ2-1; d_gene: NA; v_gene: TRBV10-2; len: 13; CDR3nt: TGCGCCAGCAGTGAGAGGTCGGGAGCTGGGCAGTTCTTC; CDR3aa: CASSERSGAGQFF
abundance: NA; j_gene: TRBJ2-1; d_gene: NA; v_gene: TRBV27; len: 15; CDR3nt: TGTGCCAGCAGTTTATGGGGGAGGGGGAGGAATGAGCAGTTCTTC; CDR3aa: CASSLWGRGRNEQFF
abundance: NA; j_gene: TRBJ2-3; d_gene: NA; v_gene: TRBV7-2; len: 15; CDR3nt: TGTGCCAGCAGCCTAGTCGGGTCCGGCGGAGATACGCAGTATTTT; CDR3aa: CASSLVGSGGDTQYF
abundance: NA; j_gene: TRBJ2-2; d_gene: NA; v_gene: TRBV2; len: 13; CDR3nt: TGTGCCAGCAGTTCCCAGAACACCGGGGAGCTGTTTTTT; CDR3aa: CASSSQNTGELFF
abundance: NA; j_gene: TRBJ2-7; d_gene: NA; v_gene: TRBV11-2; len: 17; CDR3nt: TGTGCCAGCAGCCTCACTTACCTCAGATTACACCACTACGAGCAGTACTTC; CDR3aa: CASSLTYLRLHHYEQYF
abundance: NA; j_gene: TRBJ2-5; d_gene: TRBD2; v_gene: TRBV9; len: 16; CDR3nt: TGTGCCAGCAGCGTAGGGACTAGCGGGTACCAAGAGACCCAGTACTTC; CDR3aa: CASSVGTSGYQETQYF
abundance: NA; j_gene: TRBJ1-2; d_gene: NA; v_gene: TRBV21-1; len: 15; CDR3nt: TGTGCCAGCACTAGCCCTGGACAGGAAGATAGGGCCTACACCTTC; CDR3aa: CASTSPGQEDRAYTF
abundance: NA; j_gene: TRBJ2-3; d_gene: TRBD1; v_gene: TRBV2; len: 15; CDR3nt: TGTGCCAGCAGCCAAGACAGGGGTGTCACAGATACGCAGTATTTT; CDR3aa: CASSQDRGVTDTQYF
abundance: NA; j_gene: TRBJ2-1; d_gene: NA; v_gene: TRBV30; len: 14; CDR3nt: TGTGCCTGGACTTACACCTTACGGGTAAATGAGCAGTTCTTC; CDR3aa: CAWTYTLRVNEQFF
abundance: NA; j_gene: TRBJ2-2; d_gene: TRBD2; v_gene: TRBV10-1; len: 17; CDR3nt: TGCGCCAGCAGTACCTGGACTAGCGGGAGGTCTGCCGGGGAGCTGTTTTTT; CDR3aa: CASSTWTSGRSAGELFF
abundance: once; j_gene: TRBJ2-7; d_gene: TRBD1; v_gene: TRBV30; len: 12; CDR3nt: TGTGCCTGGGGACAGGGGGCGGGTGAGCAGTACTTC; CDR3aa: CAWGQGAGEQYF